This passage covers 18 T cell receptor beta chains from one sample sequenced in a study of shared clonotypes between healthy human individuals. Here immunoSEQ multiplex PCR was the method, and the copy in TCRdb shows in-frame clones only, minus some. The sample contains about 580,000 clones, nearly 98% of which appear only once. Terminally differentiated effector memory CD45RA+ cells were left out of the naive CD8 fraction, which was CD45RO-negative and positively selected for CCR7. Sequencing was done on a sample of naive CD8+ T cells sorted from blood. These receptors came from a man aged 25 to 40 in good health.

The chain recombines TRBV6-4 with TRBJ2-1, with D perhaps matching TRBD2 (5 bases). V was clipped by 5 bases and J by 5 bases, with 19 bases between them. The CDR3 is 16 residues long. In germline, CDR1 is MRHNA, CDR2 SNTAGT. The CDR3, as DNA: TGTGCCAGCAGTCCCCGGGTAGCGTCCGGCCACAATGAGCAGTTCTTC. Residues: CASSPRVASGHNEQFF.

CDR3 region: CASTDTSGRANEQFF. Written as DNA, the CDR3 is TGTGCCAGCACCGATACTAGCGGGAGGGCCAATGAGCAGTTCTTC. This chain links TRBV28 with TRBJ2-1, with 13 bases lining up with TRBD2. V gave up 7 bases and J gave up 6 bases; unmatched junction bases: 6. The CDR3 spans 15 residues. Germline assignment: CDR1 MDHEN and CDR2 SYDVKM.

This chain uses TRBV19 with TRBJ2-1; D unresolved. The CDR3 runs to 13 residues. The V and J ends lost 3 bases and 5 bases respectively, with 8 bases between them. Germline V lookup: CDR1 LNHDA, CDR2 SQIVND (reference sequence). The CDR3, as DNA: TGTGCCAGTAGTATCTTGATTGACAATGAGCAGTTCTTC. Protein sequence: CASSILIDNEQFF.

The chain couples TRBV23-1 to TRBJ1-4, with 9 nucleotides matching TRBD1. TRBV23-1 is classed as an ORF, of uncertain function. With 8 bases clipped from V and 0 bases from J, the junction kept 10 bases outside the gene matches. The CDR3 has 17 residues. Here the CDR3 reads CASAGGTGKATNEKLFF. The CDR3 region has the DNA TGCGCCAGCGCAGGGGGGACAGGGAAAGCAACTAATGAAAAACTGTTTTTT.

The V and J genes are TRBV7-6 and TRBJ2-3; no clear D. In germline, CDR1 is SGHVS, CDR2 FNYEAQ. CDR3 length: 12 amino acids. Trimming took 3 bases from V and 9 from J, leaving 10 bases between them. The CDR3 DNA is TGTGCCAGCAGCTTTCTCAGTTCAACGCAGTATTTT. Protein: CASSFLSSTQYF.

The V and J genes are TRBV5-1 and TRBJ2-5, with a tentative D call TRBD1 (5 bases). The CDR3 totals 15 residues. Germline V CDR1 and CDR2: SGHRS, YFSETQ. Trimming cost V 4 bases and J 4 bases, with 17 bases left between them. The CDR3 is CASSERGWSSETQYF. DNA of the CDR3: TGCGCCAGCAGCGAAAGGGGTTGGAGTTCAGAGACCCAGTACTTC.

The V and J genes are TRBV7-9 and TRBJ1-2, with 7 positions matching TRBD1. This CDR3 comprises 16 residues. Germline CDR1 is SEHNR and CDR2 is FQNEAQ (reference sequence). Losses at the gene ends were 1 base for V and 3 bases for J; bases not matched to a gene: 8. CDR3 bases: TGTGCCAGCAGCTTAGTCCGACAGGGATTGCACTATGGCTACACCTTC. This translates into CASSLVRQGLHYGYTF.

The CDR3 coding sequence is TGTGCCAGCAGCGCGACCGGGACAGGGCACAATGAGCAGTTCTTC. Its translation is CASSATGTGHNEQFF. The rearrangement uses TRBV11-3 and TRBJ2-1; 9 bases map to TRBD1. Germline V gives CDR1 SGHNT, CDR2 YENEEA. V shed 5 bases, J shed 5 bases, and the junction held 7 bases outside the gene matches. The CDR3 is 15 residues long.

The chain couples TRBV6-1 to TRBJ2-7; D perhaps matches TRBD2 (6 bases). The CDR3 extends over 15 amino acids. V was pared by 5 bases and J by 2 bases, with 16 bases between. CDR1 is MNHNS and CDR2 is SASEGT in the germline V gene. The CDR3: CASSLLGGTPYEQYF. For the CDR3, the DNA is TGTGCCAGCAGTTTGCTCGGCGGGACTCCCTACGAGCAGTACTTC.

This clone was picked up one time. The chain has TRBV27 and TRBJ1-2, with TRBD1 as a possible D gene (5 bases). CDR1 is MNHEY, CDR2 SMNVEV, per germline (reference sequence). This CDR3 has 13 amino acids. V was trimmed by 11 bases and J by 8 bases, leaving 21 bases between them. Written as DNA, the CDR3 is TGTGCCTCCTCCTGGGCAGGGAGCGAGGGCTACACCTTC. Amino acid sequence: CASSWAGSEGYTF.

About this clone itself: This same CDR3 is encoded by further DNA sequences in the sample. This sequence joins TRBV9 and TRBJ2-7; 7 bases fit TRBD2. The CDR3 length is 13 residues. V lost 5 bases to trimming and J lost 1 base; unmatched junction nucleotides: 3. CDR1 SGDLS and CDR2 YYNGEE come from the germline V gene. The CDR3 nucleotides read TGTGCCAGCAGTGGGGGGGATTCCTACGAGCAGTACTTC. It yields the protein CASSGGDSYEQYF.

V usage is TRBV27 and J usage is TRBJ2-7, with 10 bases lining up with TRBD1. J gave up 4 bases and V 5 bases, and 5 bases lay outside the gene matches. The CDR3 totals 14 residues. The germline gives CDR1 MNHEY, CDR2 SMNVEV (reference sequence). CDR3 amino acids: CASSARDRGYEQYF. The CDR3, as DNA: TGTGCCAGCAGTGCCCGGGACAGGGGATACGAGCAGTACTTC.

The gene calls are TRBV5-4 and TRBJ1-1, with a tentative D call TRBD1 (5 bases). CDR1 and CDR2 (germline): SGHNT, YYREEE (reference sequence). The CDR3 totals 14 residues. V was cut by 4 bases and J by 4 bases, with 14 bases left in between. CDR3 amino acids: CASSGDLGGTEAFF. CDR3 bases: TGTGCCAGCAGCGGGGACCTCGGTGGCACTGAAGCTTTCTTT.

The chain couples TRBV28 to TRBJ2-7; D is undetermined. The germline V and J ends were trimmed by 1 base and 4 bases, with 5 bases remaining between them. The CDR3 sequence is 12 residues long. Per the germline V gene, CDR1 is MDHEN and CDR2 is SYDVKM. The CDR3 region is CASSLSTYEQYF. The CDR3 coding sequence is TGTGCCAGCAGTTTATCAACTTACGAGCAGTACTTC. The full variable domain, with the rest looked up from reference TRBV28 and TRBJ2-7, is DVKVTQSSRYLVKRTGEKVFLECVQDMDHENMFWYRQDPGLGLRLIYFSYDVKMKEKGDIPEGYSVSREKKERFSLILESASTNQTSMYLCASSLSTYEQYFGPGTRLTVT.

The chain employs TRBV29-1 and TRBJ2-1; 9 positions match TRBD1. CDR3 size: 12 residues. Trimming at V came to 4 bases and at J to 10 bases, leaving 5 bases not matched to a gene. Looked up from germline, CDR1 is SQVTM and CDR2 is ANQGSEA. The DNA of the CDR3 is TGCAGCGTTGGGGACAGGGAGCGGGAGCAGTTCTTC. Residues: CSVGDREREQFF.

V gene TRBV6-5 combines with J gene TRBJ1-2; D is possibly TRBD1 (6 bases). V dropped 4 bases and J dropped 2 bases, with 11 bases sitting between them. This CDR3 comprises 14 residues. In germline, CDR1 is MNHEY, CDR2 SVGAGI. DNA for the CDR3: TGTGCCAGCAGTTTTACAGGGATCAACTATGGCTACACCTTC. Residues: CASSFTGINYGYTF.

This sequence joins TRBV27 and TRBJ1-1, with D perhaps TRBD1 (5 bases). The CDR3 length is 14 residues. Germline V gives CDR1 MNHEY, CDR2 SMNVEV (reference sequence). V lost 4 bases and J 1 base, leaving 10 bases between the germline ends. As DNA, the CDR3 is TGTGCCAGCAGTTCGTACGACAGGAACACTGAAGCTTTCTTT. Protein product: CASSSYDRNTEAFF.

The V call is TRBV5-6, the J call TRBJ1-5; D perhaps matches TRBD1 (5 bases). Per germline, CDR1 SGHDT and CDR2 YYEEEE. This CDR3 spans 15 amino acids. Between the trimmed V and J ends, which lost 0 bases and 0 bases, there was a span of 7 bases. The chain's CDR3 is CASSLAGSSNQPQHF. For the CDR3, the DNA is TGTGCCAGCAGCTTGGCAGGGAGTAGCAATCAGCCCCAGCATTTT.